The subject of this entry is one T cell receptor beta chain. This clonotype was recorded a few times. The specificity of this receptor is unknown. Per-base qualities were not stored, and no clone one base away is much larger. The CDR3 measures 15 amino acids from cysteine to phenylalanine. Solely the CDR3 DNA is kept, with 45 bases framed from the first base. Trimming removed 6 bases from V and 10 bases from J; the gene matches leave 13 bases unexplained. The germline V gene (reference sequence) provides CDR1 MNHEY and CDR2 SMNVEV. These data are taken from a study of CD8 T cells in ankylosing spondylitis (dated 2017 in TCRdb). General notes on the study: The study set out to find disease-linked TCR variants by profiling T cell receptor beta repertoires in ankylosing spondylitis patients and healthy donors. The full study cohort was made up of 20 to 25 ankylosing spondylitis patients and roughly 100 healthy donors. Peripheral blood samples were taken, and synovial fluid was additionally collected from ankylosing spondylitis patients. What the authors observed across the whole study: The disease-linked clones were reported to be significantly enriched in matched synovial fluid samples from ankylosing spondylitis patients. A CD8+ phenotype was shown by the disease-linked clones, which were found at relatively low frequencies in peripheral blood. Some TCR beta motif variants had previously been reported in synovial fluid and blood of reactive arthritis patients, which suggested common disease-initiation mechanisms. A TCR beta motif made up of about eight highly homologous amino acid variants appeared to be characteristic of blood from ankylosing spondylitis patients.

Instrument on record: Illumina HiSeq 2500. TCR beta libraries were prepared by quantitative 5'-RACE with molecular barcodes. Per the source publication's procedure: A new computational method, built on a probabilistic model of VDJ rearrangement, was used to identify disease-linked TCR variants. TCRdb cleaned the public reads at Q25 with fastp, built clones with MiXCR and kept in-frame beta chains. Each CDR3 protein gets just one entry, which takes the most common genes and DNA from the rows behind it. The V and J calls, along with clone size, are taken from TCRdb and not from the paper's own processing. The sample has a few hundred thousand distinct CDR3 sequences on record, 18% of them singletons. Around 32% of the sample is in the top ten clones.

Sequenced: blood, either unsorted or a sorted T cell fraction (not recorded which). The rearranged chain carries TRBV27 and TRBJ2-1; 9 of the junction bases match TRBD2. This receptor was taken from a male donor with ankylosing spondylitis or in good health (not recorded which). The CDR3 has the sequence CASRGTQGLAREQFF. Here is the DNA: TGTGCCAGCAGAGGAACCCAGGGACTAGCCCGCGAGCAGTTCTTC.